This T cell receptor beta chain was obtained from a study of T cell responses to AZD1222 COVID-19 vaccine. Per the germline V gene, CDR1 is SGHVS and CDR2 is FNYEAQ. The CDR3 has 11 amino acids. V was cut by 1 base and J by 5 bases, with 2 bases left in between. TCRdb's table, derived via immunoSEQ multiplex PCR, lists solely in-frame clones and lacks some. The table includes over 85,000 clones, just under 95% detected once. The source was peripheral blood, collected on day 0 of AZD1222 vaccination. The clonotype was recovered from an adult in good health. The chain is built from TRBV7-6 and TRBJ1-1; unclear D gene. For the CDR3, the DNA is TGTGCCAGCAGCTTAGGGACTGAAGCTTTCTTT. Residues: CASSLGTEAFF. Full variable domain (outside the CDR3, taken from reference TRBV7-6 and TRBJ1-1): GAGVSQSPRYKVTKRGQDVALRCDPISGHVSLYWYRQALGQGPEFLTYFNYEAQQDKSGLPNDRFSAERPEGSISTLTIQRTEQRDSAMYRCASSLGTEAFFGQGTRLTVV.